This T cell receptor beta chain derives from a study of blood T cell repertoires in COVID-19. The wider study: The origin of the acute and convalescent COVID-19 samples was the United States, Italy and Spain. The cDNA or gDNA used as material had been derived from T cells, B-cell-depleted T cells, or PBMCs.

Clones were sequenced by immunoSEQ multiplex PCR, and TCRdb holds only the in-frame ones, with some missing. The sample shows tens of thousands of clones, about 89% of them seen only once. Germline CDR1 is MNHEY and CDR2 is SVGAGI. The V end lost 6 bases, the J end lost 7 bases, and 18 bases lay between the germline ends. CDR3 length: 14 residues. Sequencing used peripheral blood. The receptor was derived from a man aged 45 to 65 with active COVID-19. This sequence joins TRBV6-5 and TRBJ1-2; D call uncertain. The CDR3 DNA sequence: TGTGCCAGCAGCCTGGTTGGGCAGTCAAGTGGCTACACCTTC. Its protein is CASSLVGQSSGYTF.